The present TCR beta chain was sequenced within a study of response to subunit inactivated influenza vaccine. The V gene's germline CDR1 is MNHNS and CDR2 SASEGT. The CDR3 extends over 13 amino acids. V lost 10 bases, J lost 2 bases, and 14 bases lay in between. Study-wide results and limits: A suggestion made by the authors is that each seasonal influenza vaccination recruits few new T cells.

TCRdb analysed the RT-PCR reads with MiXCR anew, one entry per CDR3 protein. Altogether approximately 680,000 distinct CDR3 sequences are present, about a sixth being singletons, with the ten largest covering around a tenth. In this sample, this clonotype turned up a few times. Its target is not known. The chain couples TRBV6-1 to TRBJ1-2, with a weak D call TRBD1 (5 bases). This receptor was obtained from a man in his forties or fifties who received an inactivated influenza vaccine. The starting material was PBMCs from blood, obtained 11 to 12 days after vaccination. The CDR3 nucleotides are TGTGCCACGACCGGGACGAACAACTATGGCTACACCTTC. This gives the protein CATTGTNNYGYTF.